The rows below give T cell receptor beta chains drawn from one sample of a study of blood T cell repertoires in COVID-19. Assay: immunoSEQ multiplex PCR; the TCRdb copy retains only in-frame clones and omits some. This table has approximately 110,000 clones, approximately 87% appearing once. Sequenced input: peripheral blood. Source of these receptors: a woman in her fifties or sixties with acute or convalescent COVID-19. The CDR3 runs from the conserved cysteine through the conserved F or W. Each record gives: V gene, clone size, CDR3 protein. The size field is filled for only some rows; it gives once, few, many or a size class.

V: TRBV19; size: .; CDR3: CASSVTGTGFGGNTIYF
V: TRBV4-2; size: .; CDR3: CASSQGDEQYF
V: TRBV1; size: .; CDR3: CTSSQARTARSPLHF
V: TRBV5-1; size: .; CDR3: CASSPSGGGGRETQYF
V: TRBV7-2; size: .; CDR3: CASSSEVSVEKLFF
V: TRBV5-4; size: .; CDR3: CASSLGQRNEKLFF
V: TRBV6-5; size: once; CDR3: CASSYSKGQGYTF
V: TRBV27; size: .; CDR3: CASRVQGAVNTEAFF
V: TRBV6-2/TRBV6-3; size: .; CDR3: CASSISGTDRSGYTF
V: TRBV5-5; size: once; CDR3: CASSWGTADTEAFF
V: TRBV28; size: .; CDR3: CASRAGVSTDTQYF
V: TRBV7-2; size: .; CDR3: CASSLSSGAGGNEQFF
V: TRBV11-1; size: .; CDR3: CASSFMGRGPYNEQFF
V: TRBV19; size: .; CDR3: CATTGHTEAFF
V: TRBV30; size: few; CDR3: CAWSSGKSMGDFYETQYF
V: TRBV9; size: .; CDR3: CASSVAPQGYGYTF
V: TRBV5-1; size: .; CDR3: CASSYLGGNTDTQYF
V: TRBV7-8; size: .; CDR3: CASSLVGGDVYGYTF